The 18 T cell receptor beta chains below were found in one sample sequenced in a study of blood T cell repertoires in COVID-19. TCRdb's copy holds only in-frame clones and misses some; the assay was immunoSEQ multiplex PCR. In the table there are some 100,000 clones, about nine tenths of which are singletons. What was sequenced was peripheral blood. These receptors all come from a man aged 45-60 years with active COVID-19.

The genes are TRBV27 and TRBJ2-7; TRBD2 is a possible D gene (6 bases). Per the germline V gene, CDR1 is MNHEY and CDR2 is SMNVEV (reference sequence). V was pared by 5 bases and J by 3 bases, with 17 bases between. The CDR3 has 15 residues. The CDR3 region is CASSPGRGMFYEQYV. CDR3 in DNA: TGTGCCAGCAGTCCCGGCCGCGGGATGTTCTACGAGCAGTACGTC.

This clone was observed at least ten times. The chain joins TRBV7-9 to TRBJ1-1; D might be TRBD1 (6 bases). Germline CDR1 and CDR2: SEHNR and FQNEAQ (reference sequence). V was pared by 4 bases and J by 4 bases, with 7 bases between. This CDR3 is built from 12 residues. For the CDR3, the DNA is TGTGCCAGCAGCTGGGACATCACTGAAGCTTTCTTT. Amino acids: CASSWDITEAFF.

J is TRBJ1-6 and V is TRBV27; D is uncertain. The germline V gene encodes CDR1 MNHEY and CDR2 SMNVEV (reference sequence). Between the trimmed V and J ends, which lost 3 bases and 2 bases, there was a span of 5 bases. The CDR3 sequence is 14 residues long. The CDR3 DNA follows: TGTGCCAGCAGTTTTTCAGCCTATAATTCACCCCTCCACTTT. It codes for CASSFSAYNSPLHF.

The rearrangement uses TRBV29-1 and TRBJ2-1; 8 bases are a match to TRBD2. CDR3 length: 14 amino acids. V was pared by 6 bases and J by 1 base, with 5 bases of the junction left unmatched. The V gene's germline CDR1 is SQVTM and CDR2 ANQGSEA. CDR3 amino acids: CSVKTSGSYNEQFF. The CDR3 DNA sequence: TGCAGCGTCAAAACTAGCGGTTCCTACAATGAGCAGTTCTTC.

The chain links TRBV6-1 to TRBJ2-3; TRBD2 matches at 7 bases. Trimming cost V 2 bases and J 2 bases; bases outside gene matches: 4. The germline V gene has CDR1 MNHNS and CDR2 SASEGT. This CDR3 has 15 amino acids. The CDR3 protein is CASSESLADTDTQYF. CDR3 sequence (DNA): TGTGCCAGCAGTGAATCGCTAGCGGACACAGATACGCAGTATTTT.

V gene TRBV5-1 combines with J gene TRBJ2-1; 8 positions agree with TRBD1. Germline V gene sequence: CDR1 SGHRS, CDR2 YFSETQ. The junction had 4 bases not matched to a gene; V was cut back by 5 bases and J by 0 bases. The CDR3 extends over 15 amino acids. CDR3 nucleotides: TGCGCCAGCAGTATAACAGGGGGCTCCTACAATGAGCAGTTCTTC. This translates into CASSITGGSYNEQFF.

V is TRBV27 and J is TRBJ2-1; 11 positions match TRBD2. Trimming removed 5 bases from V and 7 bases from J; junction bases left unmatched: 7. The CDR3 is made up of 15 amino acids. The germline V gene encodes CDR1 MNHEY and CDR2 SMNVEV (reference sequence). CDR3 loop: CASSLRLAGRNEQFF. DNA of the CDR3: TGTGCCAGCAGTCTCCGACTAGCGGGAAGGAATGAGCAGTTCTTC.

This clone was found a few times. The chain couples TRBV4-1 to TRBJ2-7; the match to TRBD2 covers 13 bases. CDR3 size: 15 residues. V gave up 4 bases and J gave up 6 bases; unmatched junction bases: 6. Germline CDR1 and CDR2: MGHRA and YSYEKL. The CDR3 loop is CASSPGLAGRGEQYV. The CDR3 DNA reads as TGCGCCAGCAGCCCGGGACTAGCGGGACGCGGCGAGCAGTACGTC.

Here the CDR3 reads CASSLARDTPYNEQFF. The CDR3 region has the DNA TGTGCCAGCAGCTTGGCCCGGGACACCCCATACAATGAGCAGTTCTTC. The V call is TRBV5-5, the J call TRBJ2-1; D is perhaps TRBD1 (6 bases). CDR3 length: 16 residues. The germline V gene encodes CDR1 SGHKS and CDR2 YYEKEE (reference sequence). Trimming removed 0 bases at V and 4 bases at J, with 14 bases between.

The V call is TRBV6-5, the J call TRBJ2-7; TRBD1 matches at 7 bases. The CDR3 contains 14 residues. The germline V gene encodes CDR1 MNHEY and CDR2 SVGAGI. With 6 bases clipped from V and 0 bases from J, the junction kept 5 bases outside the gene matches. The CDR3 reads CASSQDRSSYEQYV. The CDR3 DNA reads TGTGCCAGCAGCCAGGACAGGAGCTCCTACGAGCAGTACGTC.

The rearrangement joins TRBV9 to TRBJ2-1; 11 nucleotides align to TRBD2. The CDR3 is made up of 15 amino acids. Trimming took 3 bases from V and 7 from J; bases not matched to a gene: 6. Germline V lookup: CDR1 SGDLS, CDR2 YYNGEE. The CDR3 is CASSAGTSGGNEQFF. The DNA for the CDR3 is TGTGCCAGCAGCGCCGGGACTAGCGGTGGGAATGAGCAGTTCTTC. Looking up the rest from reference TRBV9 and TRBJ2-1 gives the full variable domain: DSGVTQTPKHLITATGQRVTLRCSPRSGDLSVYWYQQSLDQGLQFLIQYYNGEERAKGNILERFSAQQFPDLHSELNLSSLELGDSALYFCASSAGTSGGNEQFFGPGTRLTVL.

This clone has just a few counts. For the CDR3, the DNA is TGTGCCAGTAGTACAGGAGGGTCTGGAAACACCATATATTTT. This encodes CASSTGGSGNTIYF. The chain uses TRBV19 and TRBJ1-3; D uncertain. CDR1 and CDR2 (germline): LNHDA, SQIVND (reference sequence). Deletions cut 4 bases from V and 1 base from J, with 8 bases between. The CDR3 spans 14 residues. Complete variable domain (other parts from reference TRBV19 and TRBJ1-3): DGGITQSPKYLFRKEGQNVTLSCEQNLNHDAMYWYRQDPGQGLRLIYYSQIVNDFQKGDIAEGYSVSREKKESFPLTVTSAQKNPTAFYLCASSTGGSGNTIYFGEGSWLTVV.

The genes are TRBV24-1 and TRBJ2-1, with TRBD2 as a possible D gene (5 bases). CDR1 KGHDR and CDR2 SFDVKD come from the germline V gene. V dropped 1 base and J dropped 2 bases, with 8 bases sitting between them. The CDR3 covers 15 residues. CDR3 DNA sequence: TGTGCCACCAGTGATTTCGTCGGGGCCTACAATGAGCAGTTCTTC. Amino acids: CATSDFVGAYNEQFF.

The V and J genes are TRBV3-1 (or the pseudogene TRBV3-2) and TRBJ2-2, with 7 bases identical to TRBD2. Losses at the gene ends were 4 bases for V and 1 base for J; bases not matched to a gene: 3. There are 15 residues in the CDR3. Germline values: CDR1 LGHDT, CDR2 YNNKEL (reference sequence). For the CDR3, the DNA is TGTGCCAGCAGCCTCGGACTAGGGAACACCGGGGAGCTGTTTTTT. Translation gives CASSLGLGNTGELFF.

The chain carries TRBV6-5 and TRBJ1-5, with 9 bases identical to TRBD1. This CDR3 contains 14 residues. Losses at the gene ends were 6 bases for V and 5 bases for J; bases not matched to a gene: 5. Germline assignment: CDR1 MNHEY and CDR2 SVGAGI. Written as DNA, the CDR3 is TGTGCCAGCAGAGAGGACAGGGGTCATCAGCCCCAGCATTTT. Translation: CASREDRGHQPQHF.

This rearrangement joins TRBV19 to TRBJ2-6, with TRBD2 matching 7 bases. This CDR3 has 14 residues. Germline V lookup: CDR1 LNHDA, CDR2 SQIVND (reference sequence). V shed 7 bases and J 2 bases; nucleotides not matched to a gene: 2. This CDR3 reads CASMGGTGANVLTF. As DNA, the CDR3 is TGTGCCAGTATGGGGGGGACTGGGGCCAACGTCCTGACTTTC.

This chain uses TRBV9 with TRBJ2-3; 8 bases are a match to TRBD2. CDR3 length: 16 amino acids. Germline CDR1 SGDLS, CDR2 YYNGEE. The V segment lost 7 bases and the J segment 2 bases; nucleotides outside the gene matches: 12. The chain's CDR3 is CASGAPGRGNTDTQYF. The DNA for the CDR3 is TGTGCCAGCGGAGCCCCCGGGAGGGGGAACACAGATACGCAGTATTTT.

The gene calls are TRBV4-2 and TRBJ1-1; D is unclear. CDR3 length: 13 residues. V dropped 4 bases and J dropped 0 bases, with 6 bases sitting between them. Germline V gives CDR1 LGHNA, CDR2 YNFKEQ. The CDR3 DNA follows: TGTGCCAGCAGCCCGCAGATGAACACTGAAGCTTTCTTT. It codes for CASSPQMNTEAFF.